These 29 T cell receptor beta chains originate from one sample sequenced in a study of cytomegalovirus exposure and HLA in healthy donors. The study ran its PCR with 60 Vbeta and 13 Jbeta primers. Libraries were prepared by immunoSEQ multiplex PCR; TCRdb keeps only in-frame clonotypes and omits some of them. The data contain 280,000 or so clones, 70% to 90% of them singletons. The source material was PBMCs. The receptors shown here come from a woman younger than 30 in good health and CMV-seronegative.

V gene TRBV10-2 combines with J gene TRBJ2-1; TRBD2 matches 11 bases. The CDR3 sequence is 15 residues long. The junction had 6 bases not matched to a gene; V was cut back by 5 bases and J by 6 bases. Germline-derived CDR1 and CDR2 are WSHSY and SAAADI. CDR3 DNA: TGCGCCAGCAGTTTACTAGCGGGGGTCCTCAATGAGCAGTTCTTC. This encodes CASSLLAGVLNEQFF.

The V gene is TRBV6-1, the J gene TRBJ2-2, with D maybe TRBD1 (5 bases). Germline V gene data show CDR1 as MNHNS and CDR2 as SASEGT. The V end lost 5 bases, the J end lost 6 bases, and 10 bases lay between the germline ends. The CDR3 has 13 residues. CDR3 sequence (DNA): TGTGCCAGCAGTCAAACCAGGGCCGGGGAGCTGTTTTTT. Encoded protein: CASSQTRAGELFF.

The genes are TRBV21-1 and TRBJ1-1; the tabulated D call, TRBD1, remains unverified against the DNA. TRBV21-1 is described as a pseudogene. The CDR3 covers 17 residues. The CDR3 reads CASSNYDRGRSGPEAFF. CDR3 nucleotides: TGTGCCAGCAGCAATTACGACAGGGGCAGGTCTGGACCTGAAGCTTTCTTT.

The V and J genes are TRBV10-3 and TRBJ2-7; perhaps TRBD2 as D (5 bases). The CDR3 is 15 residues long. Between the trimmed V and J ends, which lost 3 bases and 2 bases, there was a span of 14 bases. The germline V gene encodes CDR1 ENHRY and CDR2 SYGVKD. The CDR3 coding sequence is TGTGCCATCAGTGACTCCCGGGAAGGAACCTACGAGCAGTACTTC. This gives the protein CAISDSREGTYEQYF.

The chain employs TRBV18 and TRBJ2-7; 10 bases are a match to TRBD1. The CDR3 length is 17 residues. The V gene's germline CDR1 is KGHSH and CDR2 LQKENI. The trim removed 6 bases at V and 0 bases at J, leaving 11 bases unmatched. The chain's CDR3 is CASSRRTGTGDSYEQYF. The DNA of the CDR3 is TGTGCCAGCTCCCGTCGTACCGGGACAGGGGACTCCTACGAGCAGTACTTC.

This chain uses TRBV7-9 with TRBJ2-1, with D possibly being TRBD2 (6 bases). This CDR3 contains 14 residues. Germline loops: CDR1 SEHNR, CDR2 FQNEAQ (reference sequence). The CDR3 sequence is CSTLPSDTYNEQFF. In nucleotides, the CDR3 is TGTTCCACTTTACCTAGCGATACCTACAATGAGCAGTTCTTC.

This chain joins TRBV2 and TRBJ2-5; no clear D. Looked up from germline, CDR1 is SNHLY and CDR2 is FYNNEI. There are 12 residues in the CDR3. Trimming cost V 6 bases and J 0 bases, with 5 bases left between them. The CDR3 here is CASRVDQETQYF. The CDR3 DNA is TGTGCCAGCAGGGTAGACCAAGAGACCCAGTACTTC.

This chain connects TRBV5-4 to TRBJ2-5; D not certain. Trimming shortened V by 0 bases and J by 4 bases, and 13 bases separated the two germline ends. The V gene's germline CDR1 is SGHNT and CDR2 YYREEE (reference sequence). This CDR3 contains 15 residues. CDR3 loop: CASSLVWSGRETQYF. The DNA of the CDR3 is TGTGCCAGCAGCTTGGTTTGGTCAGGTAGAGAGACCCAGTACTTC.

The chain has TRBV11-3 and TRBJ2-5; 11 bases are shared with TRBD1. The V gene's germline CDR1 is SGHNT and CDR2 YENEEA. The CDR3 runs 15 residues. V lost 5 bases to trimming and J lost 5 bases; unmatched junction nucleotides: 7. DNA for the CDR3: TGTGCCAGCAGCCCTGGACAGGGGGCAGAGGAGACCCAGTACTTC. Translating gives CASSPGQGAEETQYF.

This clone has a single count. The chain combines TRBV6-1 with TRBJ1-6; TRBD1 might be the D (6 bases). The CDR3 length is 17 residues. From germline, CDR1 is MNHNS and CDR2 SASEGT. Deletions cut 3 bases from V and 4 bases from J, with 16 bases between. The CDR3 protein is CASSDPLSRGYNSPLHF. DNA for the CDR3: TGTGCCAGCAGTGACCCTCTGAGTAGGGGGTATAATTCACCCCTCCACTTT.

This chain uses TRBV7-8 with TRBJ2-7, with TRBD2 matching 8 bases. Germline CDR1 and CDR2: SGHVS and FQNEAQ. V gave up 2 bases and J gave up 8 bases; unmatched junction bases: 14. The CDR3 is made up of 16 amino acids. CDR3 region: CASSLNGGAPKFKQYF. The CDR3 DNA reads TGTGCCAGCAGCTTAAACGGGGGGGCCCCGAAATTCAAGCAGTACTTC.

This clone was found a few times. The rearrangement joins TRBV6-1 to TRBJ2-7, with a weak D call TRBD2 (6 bases). CDR3 length: 16 amino acids. Looked up from germline, CDR1 is MNHNS and CDR2 is SASEGT. V was clipped by 3 bases and J by 0 bases, with 15 bases between them. DNA for the CDR3: TGTGCCAGCAGTGAGCCCCGGCGGGGCCTCTCCTACGAGCAGTACTTC. Translating it yields CASSEPRRGLSYEQYF.

The V gene is TRBV6-1, the J gene TRBJ2-5, with TRBD2 matching 11 bases. The DNA matches TRBJ2-7 better at its end, which makes the J call doubtful. CDR3 size: 13 residues. Germline CDR1 is MNHNS and CDR2 is SASEGT. Here the CDR3 reads CASRTSGSYEQYF. The CDR3 bases are TGTGCCAGCCGGACTAGCGGGTCCTACGAGCAGTACTTC.

CDR3 sequence reads: CASSNNRDRVFGETQYF. The CDR3, as DNA: TGTGCCAGCAGCAACAATCGGGACAGGGTTTTCGGGGAGACCCAGTACTTC. This sequence joins TRBV9 and TRBJ2-5; TRBD1 matches at 9 bases. The CDR3 is made up of 17 amino acids. Germline V CDR1 and CDR2: SGDLS, YYNGEE. V trimming: 4 bases; J trimming: 5 bases; junction bases outside the gene matches: 15.

This chain joins TRBV25-1 and TRBJ2-5, with 9 bases that match TRBD1. V shed 3 bases, J shed 4 bases, and the junction held 0 bases outside the gene matches. Germline V lookup: CDR1 MGHDK, CDR2 SYGVNS. The CDR3 spans 13 residues. Here the CDR3 DNA reads TGTGCCAGCAGTGAGGGACAGGGAGAGACCCAGTACTTC. It yields the protein CASSEGQGETQYF.

The rearrangement uses TRBV6-5 and TRBJ1-5; TRBD1 might be the D (6 bases). This CDR3 comprises 14 residues. Germline CDR1 MNHEY, CDR2 SVGAGI. Trimming shortened V by 0 bases and J by 8 bases, and 11 bases separated the two germline ends. In nucleotides, the CDR3 is TGTGCCAGCAGTTACTCGGGGGGGCTAGAGCCCCAGCATTTT. This translates into CASSYSGGLEPQHF.

The rearrangement joins TRBV7-3 to TRBJ2-7, with 9 bases aligning to TRBD1. V was clipped by 5 bases and J by 7 bases; unmatched bases: 6. The germline gives CDR1 SGHTA, CDR2 FQGTGA. The CDR3 consists of 13 residues. CDR3 nucleotides: TGTGCCAGCAGCATGGGACAGGGTCGGGAGCAGTACTTC. It translates to CASSMGQGREQYF.

Only one count was recorded for this clone. This rearrangement joins TRBV27 to TRBJ1-4; tentatively, D is TRBD1 (6 bases). V was clipped by 2 bases and J by 7 bases, with 8 bases between them. Germline assignment: CDR1 MNHEY and CDR2 SMNVEV (reference sequence). The CDR3 covers 13 residues. The CDR3 DNA sequence: TGTGCCAGCAGTTTAAGGGGGGGTGAAAAACTGTTTTTT. Protein product: CASSLRGGEKLFF.

This chain uses TRBV10-3 with TRBJ2-3, with 10 bases aligning to TRBD2. From germline, CDR1 is ENHRY and CDR2 SYGVKD. The CDR3 is made up of 14 amino acids. The ends lost 6 bases at V and 5 bases at J; junction bases unmatched: 5. CDR3 DNA: TGTGCCATCAGATTAGCGGGGGGCGTAGATACGCAGTATTTT. As protein: CAIRLAGGVDTQYF.

The chain joins TRBV19 to TRBJ2-7; a weak D match, TRBD1 (6 bases). CDR1 and CDR2 (germline): LNHDA, SQIVND (reference sequence). Trimming pared 4 bases from V and 4 bases from J, leaving 11 bases between. The CDR3 covers 13 residues. This CDR3 is CASSTGVVYEQYF. CDR3 coding DNA: TGTGCCAGTAGTACAGGGGTTGTGTACGAGCAGTACTTC.

This clone showed up just once. The chain is built from TRBV2 and TRBJ1-6, with D maybe TRBD1 (6 bases). The CDR3 sequence is 14 residues long. The ends were cut back, 6 bases at V and 6 bases at J, with 12 bases in the middle. CDR1 and CDR2 (germline): SNHLY, FYNNEI. CDR3 coding DNA: TGTGCCAGCAGAACCGAGGGGGTTAATTCACCCCTCCACTTT. Translating it yields CASRTEGVNSPLHF.

This clone appeared once. V is TRBV7-9 and J is TRBJ1-2, with 9 bases matching TRBD1. The V gene's germline CDR1 is SEHNR and CDR2 FQNEAQ (reference sequence). The CDR3 extends over 14 amino acids. With V trimmed by 4 bases and J by 2 bases, 2 bases remained unmatched. The CDR3 loop reads CASSSGQGNYGYTF. The DNA for the CDR3 is TGTGCCAGCAGCTCGGGACAGGGCAACTATGGCTACACCTTC.

The chain employs TRBV7-9 and TRBJ1-1; TRBD1 is a possible D gene (6 bases). CDR3 length equals 14 residues. The germline V and J ends were trimmed by 2 bases and 4 bases, with 11 bases remaining between them. Germline CDR1 is SEHNR and CDR2 is FQNEAQ (reference sequence). The CDR3 DNA follows: TGTGCCAGCAGCTTACGACAGGACTTCACTGAAGCTTTCTTT. It translates to CASSLRQDFTEAFF.

This clone has more than one count but fewer than ten. This sequence joins TRBV4-1 and TRBJ1-1, with a weak D call TRBD1 (6 bases). Germline lookup yields CDR1 MGHRA and CDR2 YSYEKL. Trimming cost V 4 bases and J 7 bases, with 22 bases left between them. The CDR3 consists of 16 residues. The CDR3 region is CASSLDSLTDSNEAFF. The DNA for the CDR3 is TGCGCCAGCAGCCTGGACAGCCTTACCGATTCCAATGAAGCTTTCTTT.

The rearrangement uses TRBV10-3 and TRBJ2-2; 10 bases match TRBD1. The germline CDR1 and CDR2 sequences are ENHRY and SYGVKD. CDR3 size: 16 residues. V shed 4 bases, J shed 3 bases, and the junction held 5 bases outside the gene matches. The CDR3 loop is CAISADRGLDTGELFF. DNA of the CDR3: TGTGCCATCAGTGCCGACAGGGGGCTAGACACCGGGGAGCTGTTTTTT.

The chain couples TRBV5-1 to TRBJ1-6; D is possibly TRBD1 (5 bases). The CDR3 totals 16 residues. Germline values: CDR1 SGHRS, CDR2 YFSETQ. The V gene lost 0 bases and the J gene lost 5 bases, with 12 bases spanning the gap. For the CDR3, the DNA is TGCGCCAGCAGCTTGGGGGTGCAGGGTAATAATTCACCCCTCCACTTT. Protein sequence: CASSLGVQGNNSPLHF.

The chain links TRBV28 to TRBJ2-7, with D possibly being TRBD2 (5 bases). The CDR3 spans 11 residues. Per germline, CDR1 MDHEN and CDR2 SYDVKM. Trimming removed 7 bases from V and 3 bases from J, with 7 bases in between. The CDR3 reads CASTAGYEQYF. In DNA, the CDR3 is TGTGCCAGCACGGCGGGCTACGAGCAGTACTTC. The variable domain in full, with the rest retrieved from reference TRBV28 and TRBJ2-7, is DVKVTQSSRYLVKRTGEKVFLECVQDMDHENMFWYRQDPGLGLRLIYFSYDVKMKEKGDIPEGYSVSREKKERFSLILESASTNQTSMYLCASTAGYEQYFGPGTRLTVT.

This chain joins TRBV27 and TRBJ1-4; D is unresolved. CDR3 length equals 17 residues. The V and J ends lost 1 base and 2 bases respectively, with 14 bases between them. The germline V gene encodes CDR1 MNHEY and CDR2 SMNVEV (reference sequence). DNA for the CDR3: TGTGCCAGCAGTTTATGGAGCTCCCGAGGGACTAATGAAAAACTGTTTTTT. Translated: CASSLWSSRGTNEKLFF.

The chain employs TRBV9 and TRBJ2-3; D perhaps matches TRBD2 (5 bases). V lost 3 bases to trimming and J lost 3 bases, with 17 bases between them. Germline assignment: CDR1 SGDLS and CDR2 YYNGEE. This CDR3 contains 16 residues. Here the CDR3 reads CASSAEPGSQTDTQYF. CDR3 bases: TGTGCCAGCAGCGCCGAACCGGGGTCCCAGACAGATACGCAGTATTTT.